A single sample is the source of the 32 T cell receptor beta chains below, sequenced in a study of beta chain features in type 1 diabetes. The whole isolated RNA underwent reverse transcription, so sequencing captured expressed TCRB transcripts. Measured with immunoSEQ multiplex PCR; TCRdb has only the in-frame clones, and not every one. Found here are under 550,000 clones, about an eighth of them singletons; the top ten hold approximately 0.045%. The sequenced sample was naive CD4+ T cells from blood. The receptors were gathered from a woman aged 18-35 years in good health.

This clone turned up a few times. The chain recombines TRBV6-5 with TRBJ2-7; possible D gene TRBD2, 5 bases. This CDR3 has 15 amino acids. The germline CDR1 and CDR2 sequences are MNHEY and SVGAGI. Between the trimmed V and J ends, which lost 0 bases and 4 bases, there was a span of 13 bases. The CDR3 DNA sequence: TGTGCCAGCAGTTACTCGGCTAGCACCACTTACGAGCAGTACGTC. This codes for CASSYSASTTYEQYV.

Only a few counts were recorded for this clone. The V and J genes are TRBV5-1 and TRBJ2-7; 7 nucleotides agree with TRBD1. The germline CDR1 and CDR2 sequences are SGHRS and YFSETQ. This CDR3 has 16 residues. The junction had 11 bases not matched to a gene; V was cut back by 4 bases and J by 1 base. The CDR3 spells CASSRAGTAISYEQYF. The DNA for the CDR3 is TGCGCCAGCAGCCGGGCCGGGACAGCGATTTCCTACGAGCAGTACTTC.

This clone showed up just a few times. The chain recombines TRBV27 with TRBJ1-6; D is undetermined. The germline V gene encodes CDR1 MNHEY and CDR2 SMNVEV (reference sequence). Trimming removed 3 bases at V and 7 bases at J, with 10 bases between. This CDR3 contains 14 residues. The CDR3 sequence is CASSFSWTNSPLHF. CDR3 sequence (DNA): TGTGCCAGCAGTTTTTCCTGGACGAATTCACCCCTCCACTTT.

The chain couples TRBV29-1 to TRBJ2-5, with D perhaps TRBD1 (5 bases). V lost 4 bases, J lost 4 bases, and 13 bases lay in between. Germline CDR1 and CDR2: SQVTM and ANQGSEA. CDR3 length equals 13 residues. Here the CDR3 DNA reads TGCAGCGTTGTGAGACAGAGTGGAGAGACCCAGTACTTC. It encodes CSVVRQSGETQYF.

CDR3 loop: CASKRTGAFYEQYV. The CDR3 bases are TGTGCCAGTAAACGGACAGGGGCTTTCTACGAGCAGTACGTC. This chain connects TRBV28 to TRBJ2-7; TRBD1 agrees at 9 bases. Trimming took 9 bases from V and 3 from J; bases not matched to a gene: 9. CDR1 MDHEN and CDR2 SYDVKM come from the germline V gene. CDR3 length: 14 residues.

This clone was observed a few times. The genes are TRBV27 and TRBJ2-7; 7 bases line up with TRBD1. This CDR3 is built from 11 residues. The germline gives CDR1 MNHEY, CDR2 SMNVEV (reference sequence). The trim removed 8 bases at V and 6 bases at J, leaving 4 bases unmatched. CDR3 sequence (DNA): TGTGCCAGCGGAAACAGGGGCGAGCAGTACTTC. Its protein product is CASGNRGEQYF.

This clone was detected many times. J is TRBJ2-7 and V is TRBV29-1; maybe TRBD1 (5 bases). V gave up 4 bases and J gave up 5 bases, with 12 bases separating them. Per the germline V gene, CDR1 is SQVTM and CDR2 is ANQGSEA. The CDR3 spans 12 residues. The CDR3 nucleotides are TGCAGCGTTGGGGCAGGGTATGACGAGCAGTACTTC. This translates into CSVGAGYDEQYF.

This sequence joins TRBV9 and TRBJ1-2, with 11 bases that match TRBD1. In germline, CDR1 is SGDLS, CDR2 YYNGEE. Trimming cost V 2 bases and J 4 bases; bases outside gene matches: 4. The CDR3 extends over 15 amino acids. In DNA, the CDR3 is TGTGCCAGCAGCGTCTGGGACAGGGGGACCTATGGCTACACCTTC. Translated: CASSVWDRGTYGYTF.

The CDR3 loop is CASSPYIGQGDQPQHF. The CDR3 bases are TGTGCCAGCAGCCCCTATATTGGACAAGGGGATCAGCCCCAGCATTTT. The chain carries TRBV7-9 and TRBJ1-5; D is possibly TRBD1 (5 bases). V was pared by 5 bases and J by 5 bases, with 19 bases between. Germline CDR1 and CDR2: SEHNR and FQNEAQ (reference sequence). This CDR3 is 16 amino acids long. Complete variable domain (other parts from reference TRBV7-9 and TRBJ1-5): DTGVSQNPRHKITKRGQNVTFRCDPISEHNRLYWYRQTLGQGPEFLTYFQNEAQLEKSRLLSDRFSAERPKGSFSTLEIQRTEQGDSAMYLCASSPYIGQGDQPQHFGDGTRLSIL.

This clone turned up a few times. The chain joins TRBV9 to TRBJ1-1; D possibly corresponds to TRBD1 (6 bases). The CDR3 has 14 residues. Germline-derived CDR1 and CDR2 are SGDLS and YYNGEE. Trimming took 2 bases from V and 4 from J, leaving 12 bases between them. This chain's CDR3 is CASSVRGYSTEAFF. The CDR3 DNA reads TGTGCCAGCAGCGTCAGGGGTTATAGCACTGAAGCTTTCTTT. Based on the CDR3 plus reference TRBV9 and TRBJ1-1, the full variable domain is DSGVTQTPKHLITATGQRVTLRCSPRSGDLSVYWYQQSLDQGLQFLIQYYNGEERAKGNILERFSAQQFPDLHSELNLSSLELGDSALYFCASSVRGYSTEAFFGQGTRLTVV.

This clone was detected only a few times. V gene TRBV29-1 combines with J gene TRBJ2-7, with 8 bases identical to TRBD1. The V and J ends lost 7 bases and 4 bases, in that order; junction bases with no gene match: 12. In germline, CDR1 is SQVTM, CDR2 ANQGSEA. This CDR3 region has 14 residues. The CDR3 DNA reads as TGCAGCGGTGGACAGGGACACTCTTTGTACGAGCAGTACTTC. Protein sequence: CSGGQGHSLYEQYF.

The chain links TRBV5-1 to TRBJ1-4; D unclear. Trimming took 4 bases from V and 5 from J, leaving 9 bases between them. Germline V lookup: CDR1 SGHRS, CDR2 YFSETQ. The CDR3 is 13 residues long. The CDR3 here is CASSGPGNEKLFF. The CDR3 DNA follows: TGCGCCAGCAGCGGGCCGGGGAATGAAAAACTGTTTTTT.

The gene calls are TRBV7-8 and TRBJ2-7; D is unclear. The V end lost 4 bases, the J end lost 3 bases, and 4 bases lay between the germline ends. The V gene's germline CDR1 is SGHVS and CDR2 FQNEAQ. This CDR3 has 11 amino acids. The CDR3 sequence is CASSYYYEQYF. DNA of the CDR3: TGTGCCAGCAGCTACTACTACGAGCAGTACTTC.

V gene TRBV29-1 combines with J gene TRBJ2-3; the D call may be TRBD1 or TRBD2 (5 bases each). This CDR3 has 15 residues. V dropped 5 bases and J dropped 2 bases, with 17 bases sitting between them. Looked up from germline, CDR1 is SQVTM and CDR2 is ANQGSEA. This chain's CDR3 is CSVRRWDPSTDTQYF. The CDR3 nucleotides are TGCAGCGTTCGTCGGTGGGACCCTTCCACAGATACGCAGTATTTT.

A word on this clone: A junction boundary mismatches the germline segment, possibly from a read error. The chain's CDR3 is CASSAGTSLWDF. CDR3 in DNA: TGTGCCAGCAGTGCCGGGACCTCCCTATGGGACTTC. The rearrangement uses TRBV2 and TRBJ2-7; either TRBD1 or TRBD2 may fit D (5 bases each). The CDR3 totals 12 residues. The germline CDR1 and CDR2 sequences are SNHLY and FYNNEI.

V usage is TRBV5-6 and J usage is TRBJ2-5; D ambiguous. The CDR3 sequence is 12 residues long. Germline CDR1 is SGHDT and CDR2 is YYEEEE. With 4 bases removed from V and 1 base from J, the gap between germline ends came to 5 bases. The CDR3 here is CASSQIQETQYF. The CDR3 DNA is TGTGCCAGCAGCCAGATCCAAGAGACCCAGTACTTC.

The sample holds a few counts of this clone. V and J are TRBV21-1 and TRBJ2-7; TRBD1, as called in the table, went unchecked against the DNA. TRBV21-1 is recorded as a pseudogene. There are 13 residues in the CDR3. The CDR3 bases are TGTGCCAGCAGGGTGGGGCAGACCTACGAGCAGTACGTC. This codes for CASRVGQTYEQYV.

The chain joins TRBV14 to TRBJ2-2; D ambiguous. With 4 bases removed from V and 0 bases from J, the gap between germline ends came to 6 bases. CDR3 size: 14 residues. Looked up from germline, CDR1 is SGHDN and CDR2 is FVKESK. The CDR3 DNA sequence: TGTGCCAGCAGCCTCTTTACGAACACCGGGGAGCTGTTTTTT. It yields the protein CASSLFTNTGELFF.

The V gene is TRBV2, the J gene TRBJ2-4; 7 positions agree with TRBD1. Germline V gene data show CDR1 as SNHLY and CDR2 as FYNNEI. Unmatched junction bases numbered 9, after V lost 1 base and J lost 0 bases. The CDR3 extends over 18 amino acids. CDR3 protein: CASSEGTDRVGAKNIQYF. CDR3 DNA: TGTGCCAGCAGTGAAGGGACCGACAGGGTGGGAGCCAAAAACATTCAGTACTTC.

The rearrangement uses TRBV7-9 and TRBJ2-1, with D hard to call. This CDR3 region has 16 residues. Germline V lookup: CDR1 SEHNR, CDR2 FQNEAQ (reference sequence). Trimming took 0 bases from V and 0 from J, leaving 9 bases between them. The CDR3 DNA reads as TGTGCCAGCAGCTTAGCGGCAGGCAGCTCCTACAATGAGCAGTTCTTC. Translating it yields CASSLAAGSSYNEQFF.

This clone showed up just a few times. V gene TRBV18 combines with J gene TRBJ1-6; possible D gene TRBD1, 6 bases. Trimming left V 6 bases short and J 7 bases short, with 19 bases between. Per the germline V gene, CDR1 is KGHSH and CDR2 is LQKENI. CDR3 length: 16 residues. The DNA for the CDR3 is TGTGCCAGCTCCGAACACCCCAGGGGTGGAAATTCACCCCTCCACTTT. This codes for CASSEHPRGGNSPLHF.

This clone has just a few counts. This chain connects TRBV5-1 to TRBJ1-6; TRBD1 agrees at 7 bases. J lost 8 bases, V lost 7 bases, and 12 bases had no gene match. The CDR3 sequence is 15 residues long. CDR1 is SGHRS, CDR2 YFSETQ, per germline. CDR3 residues: CASSRRQGLDSPLHF. CDR3 coding DNA: TGCGCCAGCTCACGTCGACAGGGCTTGGATTCACCCCTCCACTTT. The full variable domain, its missing parts supplied by reference TRBV5-1 and TRBJ1-6, is KAGVTQTPRYLIKTRGQQVTLSCSPISGHRSVSWYQQTPGQGLQFLFEYFSETQRNKGNFPGRFSGRQFSNSRSEMNVSTLELGDSALYLCASSRRQGLDSPLHFGNGTRLTVT.

V gene TRBV7-9 combines with J gene TRBJ1-2; D gene ambiguous. Germline lookup yields CDR1 SEHNR and CDR2 FQNEAQ (reference sequence). V was pared by 1 base and J by 8 bases, with 14 bases between. This CDR3 comprises 14 residues. CDR3 region: CASSLGTPVGGYTF. The CDR3 bases are TGTGCCAGCAGCTTAGGGACCCCCGTGGGCGGCTACACCTTC.

The CDR3, as DNA: TGCAGTGCTAGTTCGGGGTACGAGCAGTACTTC. This sequence encodes CSASSGYEQYF. J is TRBJ2-7 and V is TRBV20-1, with a weak D call TRBD2 (5 bases). Trimming removed 3 bases from V and 4 bases from J, with 7 bases in between. This CDR3 contains 11 residues. The germline V gene has CDR1 DFQATT and CDR2 SNEGSKA (reference sequence).

The gene calls are TRBV28 and TRBJ2-7; the D is unclear. This CDR3 spans 12 amino acids. V shed 3 bases and J shed 3 bases, with 6 bases lying between them. Germline assignment: CDR1 MDHEN and CDR2 SYDVKM. The CDR3 loop is CASSLNGYEQYV. CDR3 bases: TGTGCCAGCAGTTTGAACGGCTACGAGCAGTACGTC.

This chain uses TRBV4-1 with TRBJ2-1, with D perhaps matching TRBD1 or TRBD2 (5 bases each). V was clipped by 3 bases and J by 2 bases, with 8 bases between them. Looked up from germline, CDR1 is MGHRA and CDR2 is YSYEKL. This CDR3 region has 14 residues. CDR3 nucleotides: TGCGCCAGCAGCCACCAGGGACCCTACAATGAGCAGTTCTTC. It encodes CASSHQGPYNEQFF.

V and J are TRBV18 and TRBJ2-2; D gene ambiguous. The germline V gene has CDR1 KGHSH and CDR2 LQKENI. The V gene lost 3 bases and the J gene lost 5 bases, with 7 bases spanning the gap. CDR3 size: 13 residues. For the CDR3, the DNA is TGTGCCAGCTCACCGTTTGGTACCGGGGAGCTGTTTTTT. Amino acid sequence: CASSPFGTGELFF.

This clone was detected a few times. The rearrangement joins TRBV7-3 to TRBJ1-6; D is ambiguous. Trimming took off 2 bases at V and 7 bases at J, with 6 bases between the two ends. This CDR3 has 13 amino acids. The V gene's germline CDR1 is SGHTA and CDR2 FQGTGA. In DNA, the CDR3 is TGTGCCAGCAGCTTAGAAGGCAATTCACCCCTCCACTTT. It is translated as CASSLEGNSPLHF.

This chain connects TRBV2 to TRBJ1-2; the D is unclear. This CDR3 is 13 amino acids long. Germline CDR1 and CDR2: SNHLY and FYNNEI. V was pared by 7 bases and J by 7 bases, with 16 bases between. The CDR3 is CASTGPSVRGYTF. CDR3 nucleotides: TGTGCCAGCACCGGCCCGAGCGTGCGTGGCTACACCTTC. Using reference TRBV2 and TRBJ1-2 for the parts outside the CDR3, the full variable domain is EPEVTQTPSHQVTQMGQEVILRCVPISNHLYFYWYRQILGQKVEFLVSFYNNEISEKSEIFDDQFSVERPDGSNFTLKIRSTKLEDSAMYFCASTGPSVRGYTFGSGTRLTVV.

V is TRBV19 and J is TRBJ2-1; 7 bases align to TRBD2. CDR3 length: 13 amino acids. Per the germline V gene, CDR1 is LNHDA and CDR2 is SQIVND (reference sequence). Trimming removed 6 bases from V and 6 bases from J; junction bases left unmatched: 5. The CDR3 DNA is TGTGCCAGTAGAATGGCGGGAGTCAATGAGCAGTTCTTC. Translating it yields CASRMAGVNEQFF. The whole variable domain, filled in from reference TRBV19 and TRBJ2-1, reads DGGITQSPKYLFRKEGQNVTLSCEQNLNHDAMYWYRQDPGQGLRLIYYSQIVNDFQKGDIAEGYSVSREKKESFPLTVTSAQKNPTAFYLCASRMAGVNEQFFGPGTRLTVL.

The CDR3 is CCLARPDEQFF. The CDR3 DNA reads as TGCTGTCTAGCTCGGCCTGATGAGCAGTTCTTC. The chain employs TRBV20-1 and TRBJ2-1; TRBD2 is a possible D gene (5 bases). The CDR3 length is 11 residues. Per the germline V gene, CDR1 is DFQATT and CDR2 is SNEGSKA (reference sequence).

This clone was detected only a few times. The chain uses TRBV4-3 and TRBJ1-2, with a weak D call TRBD1 (6 bases). This CDR3 spans 13 amino acids. The ends were cut back, 2 bases at V and 8 bases at J, with 12 bases in the middle. Germline loops: CDR1 LGHNA, CDR2 YSLEER. CDR3 sequence: CASSQNRDTGYTF. CDR3 bases: TGCGCCAGCAGCCAAAACAGGGACACGGGCTACACCTTC.